This TCR beta chain stems from a study of T cell responses to AZD1222 COVID-19 vaccine. General study points: Most donors were white British, females outnumbered males, and clonal diversity was possibly underestimated.

Clones were sequenced by immunoSEQ multiplex PCR, and TCRdb holds only the in-frame ones, with some missing. The sample gives 89,000 or so clones, approximately 89% of which show up once; less than 20% is in the top ten. Trimming at V came to 2 bases and at J to 4 bases, leaving 2 bases not matched to a gene. Germline CDR1 reads SGHRS; CDR2 reads YFSETQ. The CDR3 is 15 residues long. This clone was picked up one time. Its antigen is not known. The sample in question was peripheral blood, obtained on day 0 of AZD1222 vaccination. J is TRBJ2-3 and V is TRBV5-1, with TRBD2 identical over 12 bases. The receptor was derived from an adult in good health. The DNA for the CDR3 is TGCGCCAGCAGCTTCGGACTAGCGGGATCAGATACGCAGTATTTT. Its translation is CASSFGLAGSDTQYF.